The next 25 T cell receptor beta chains were all read from a single sample in a study of T cell repertoires in cytomegalovirus infection. In TCRdb, the reads were re-called with MiXCR into one record per CDR3 protein. The table shows approximately 750,000 distinct CDR3 sequences, with less than 40% occurring only once. The sequenced sample consisted of PBMCs. These TCRs come from a human donor in good health (CMV status not recorded). Some clones in this sample may be carry-over from other donors' samples.

As for this clonotype: This clone may be a read error of a much larger clone one base away. This chain uses TRBV9 with TRBJ2-7; 12 bases line up with TRBD1. Germline V gene lookup returns CDR1 SGDLS and CDR2 YYNGEE. The CDR3 runs 14 residues. V shed 3 bases and J 5 bases; nucleotides not matched to a gene: 3. The CDR3 nucleotides are TGTGCCAGCAGCGCCGGGACAGGGGGCCACGAGCAGTACTTC. Amino acid sequence: CASSAGTGGHEQYF. The full variable domain, with the rest looked up from reference TRBV9 and TRBJ2-7, is DSGVTQTPKHLITATGQRVTLRCSPRSGDLSVYWYQQSLDQGLQFLIQYYNGEERAKGNILERFSAQQFPDLHSELNLSSLELGDSALYFCASSAGTGGHEQYFGPGTRLTVT.

As to this clonotype: The CDR3 carries no conserved terminal phenylalanine or tryptophan, so it likely arises from a read error. The genes are TRBV12-3 or TRBV12-4 and TRBJ2-1; 7 positions agree with TRBD2. The CDR3 sequence is 14 residues long. The V segment lost 5 bases and the J segment 3 bases; nucleotides outside the gene matches: 4. The CDR3 here is CASSRLAGYNEQFV. DNA for the CDR3: TGTGCCAGCAGTCGCTTAGCGGGCTACAATGAGCAGTTCGTC.

This clonotype was counted only a few times. This chain joins TRBV28 and TRBJ2-7; perhaps D is TRBD1 or TRBD2 (5 bases each). Trimming removed 3 bases at V and 12 bases at J, with 15 bases between. CDR1 is MDHEN, CDR2 SYDVKM, per germline. The length of the CDR3 is 12 residues. CDR3 nucleotides: TGTGCCAGCAGTTTGTCCCGGGACCGCTCGTACTTC. This translates into CASSLSRDRSYF.

Many counts were recorded for this clonotype. The chain has TRBV7-2 and TRBJ2-7, with D possibly matching TRBD2 (5 bases). CDR1 SGHTA and CDR2 FQGNSA come from the germline V gene. Trimming took off 1 base at V and 3 bases at J, with 16 bases between the two ends. CDR3 length: 16 amino acids. Here the CDR3 reads CASSLGRGIINYEQYF. CDR3 sequence (DNA): TGTGCCAGCAGCTTAGGTCGGGGAATAATTAACTACGAGCAGTACTTC.

In its sample, this clonotype was seen a few times. V usage is TRBV28 and J usage is TRBJ1-5; perhaps TRBD1 as D (6 bases). Trimming stripped 6 bases from V and 0 bases from J, with 18 bases between. This CDR3 region has 17 residues. Germline V gives CDR1 MDHEN, CDR2 SYDVKM. CDR3 sequence reads: CASSRLDRKYSNQPQHF. The DNA of the CDR3 is TGTGCCAGCAGCCGCCTTGACAGGAAATATAGCAATCAGCCCCAGCATTTT.

This chain joins TRBV7-2 and TRBJ2-1; D possibly uses TRBD1 or TRBD2 (5 bases each). The CDR3 length is 11 residues. V lost 5 bases, J lost 13 bases, and 12 bases lay in between. Germline values: CDR1 SGHTA, CDR2 FQGNSA. CDR3 nucleotide sequence: TGTGCCAGCAGCAGTGAGGGGCCTCAGTTCTTC. Its protein product is CASSSEGPQFF.

The chain recombines TRBV2 with TRBJ1-5; a weak D match, TRBD1 (5 bases). Germline CDR1 is SNHLY and CDR2 is FYNNEI. The V end lost 6 bases, the J end lost 0 bases, and 12 bases lay between the germline ends. CDR3 length equals 15 residues. CDR3 protein: CASRVTEVSNQPQHF. CDR3 bases: TGTGCCAGCAGGGTGACAGAAGTTAGCAATCAGCCCCAGCATTTT. Supplemented by reference TRBV2 and TRBJ1-5, the full variable domain reads EPEVTQTPSHQVTQMGQEVILRCVPISNHLYFYWYRQILGQKVEFLVSFYNNEISEKSEIFDDQFSVERPDGSNFTLKIRSTKLEDSAMYFCASRVTEVSNQPQHFGDGTRLSIL.

The chain has TRBV7-2 and TRBJ1-1, with D perhaps TRBD1 (5 bases). Germline V gene sequence: CDR1 SGHTA, CDR2 FQGNSA. The CDR3 length is 13 residues. Trimming left V 6 bases short and J 9 bases short, with 17 bases between. CDR3 coding DNA: TGTGCCAGCAGAATGGACCCGGGGGTTCAAGCTTTCTTT. Its protein product is CASRMDPGVQAFF.

This chain joins TRBV12-3 or TRBV12-4 and TRBJ2-3; 7 bases match TRBD2. The trim removed 3 bases at V and 2 bases at J, leaving 5 bases unmatched. The CDR3 sequence is 15 residues long. The CDR3 reads CASSFQRGYTDTQYF. The CDR3 coding sequence is TGTGCCAGCAGTTTCCAGCGGGGCTACACAGATACGCAGTATTTT.

The chain carries TRBV27 and TRBJ1-5; 8 nucleotides line up with TRBD1. V lost 4 bases, J lost 6 bases, and 8 bases stayed unmatched. Germline V lookup: CDR1 MNHEY, CDR2 SMNVEV (reference sequence). This CDR3 region has 15 residues. The CDR3 loop is CASSSTGEVTQPQHF. CDR3 coding DNA: TGTGCCAGCAGTTCGACAGGGGAGGTGACTCAGCCCCAGCATTTT.

This clonotype turned up a few times. The chain is built from TRBV28 and TRBJ2-1, with D possibly TRBD1 on 6 matching bases. Germline V gives CDR1 MDHEN, CDR2 SYDVKM. The CDR3 length is 13 residues. The V end lost 5 bases, the J end lost 10 bases, and 15 bases lay between the germline ends. CDR3 DNA: TGTGCCAGCAGTAGGGATGGGGGCCGGGAGCAGTTCTTC. It codes for CASSRDGGREQFF.

J is TRBJ1-4 and V is TRBV3-1; TRBD1 agrees at 10 bases. The CDR3 totals 15 residues. V lost 3 bases and J lost 5; bases outside the gene matches: 3. CDR1 is LGHDT, CDR2 YNNKEL, per germline (reference sequence). The CDR3 loop reads CASSQTGQGNEKLFF. For the CDR3, the DNA is TGTGCCAGCAGCCAGACGGGACAGGGGAATGAAAAACTGTTTTTT.

This clonotype showed up just a few times. This chain links TRBV2 with TRBJ1-5, with D perhaps matching TRBD1 (5 bases). Germline V gene lookup returns CDR1 SNHLY and CDR2 FYNNEI. The CDR3 extends over 15 amino acids. V was clipped by 6 bases and J by 1 base, with 13 bases between them. The CDR3 spells CASRGGAMSNQPQHF. The CDR3 nucleotides are TGTGCCAGCAGGGGAGGGGCCATGAGCAATCAGCCCCAGCATTTT.

As to this clonotype: Compared with germline, one end of the junction differs, possibly owing to a read error. This sequence joins TRBV7-2 and TRBJ2-5, with 9 positions matching TRBD2. The CDR3 loop spans 15 amino acids. The germline gives CDR1 SGHTA, CDR2 FQGNSA. As DNA, the CDR3 is TGTTCCAGCAGCTTATGGGCGGGGGGGCGGGAGACCCAGTACTTC. Translated, it gives CSSSLWAGGRETQYF. Together with reference TRBV7-2 and TRBJ2-5, the CDR3 gives the full variable domain: GAGVSQSPSNKVTEKGKDVELRCDPISGHTALYWYRQSLGQGLEFLIYFQGNSAPDKSGLPSDRFSAERTGGSVSTLTIQRTQQEDSAVYLCSSSLWAGGRETQYFGPGTRLLVL.

This clonotype has only a few counts. The chain joins TRBV29-1 to TRBJ2-7; 8 positions match TRBD1. Germline V CDR1 and CDR2: SQVTM, ANQGSEA. The CDR3 is 14 amino acids. V was clipped by 6 bases and J by 3 bases; unmatched bases: 10. CDR3: CSVALLDRDYEQYF. The CDR3 region has the DNA TGCAGCGTCGCCCTCCTGGACAGGGACTACGAGCAGTACTTC.

There are a few counts of this clonotype. This chain joins TRBV9 and TRBJ2-5; 11 bases agree with TRBD2. CDR3 length: 16 residues. V trimming: 3 bases; J trimming: 1 base; junction bases outside the gene matches: 5. Germline assignment: CDR1 SGDLS and CDR2 YYNGEE. In DNA, the CDR3 is TGTGCCAGCAGCGCGACTAGCGGGGTGTCCCAAGAGACCCAGTACTTC. This encodes CASSATSGVSQETQYF.

The genes are TRBV24-1 and TRBJ2-3, with unresolved D. V was cut by 4 bases and J by 6 bases, with 13 bases left in between. The CDR3 has 14 amino acids. Germline lookup yields CDR1 KGHDR and CDR2 SFDVKD. CDR3 residues: CATSDLQTRDTQYF. The DNA of the CDR3 is TGTGCCACCAGTGACCTCCAGACGCGGGATACGCAGTATTTT.

V is TRBV6-5 and J is TRBJ1-1; D might be TRBD1 (6 bases). The CDR3 is made up of 14 amino acids. The ends were cut back, 4 bases at V and 4 bases at J, with 13 bases in the middle. The germline V gene encodes CDR1 MNHEY and CDR2 SVGAGI. CDR3 in amino acids: CASSFQGPGTEAFF. The CDR3 DNA follows: TGTGCCAGCAGTTTCCAGGGGCCTGGCACTGAAGCTTTCTTT.

This clonotype has at least ten counts. V usage is TRBV7-3 and J usage is TRBJ2-3, with D possibly being TRBD2 (6 bases). The V and J ends lost 5 bases and 4 bases respectively, with 16 bases between them. Germline CDR1 is SGHTA and CDR2 is FQGTGA. This CDR3 contains 15 residues. CDR3 loop: CASSPRGGYADTQYF. CDR3 nucleotides: TGTGCCAGCAGCCCACGTGGGGGGTACGCAGATACGCAGTATTTT.

As regards this clonotype: Mismatch with germline at one junction end may stem from a read error. The chain recombines TRBV6-5 with TRBJ1-6; 9 bases map to TRBD1. This CDR3 region has 15 residues. Germline assignment: CDR1 MNHEY and CDR2 SVGAGI. As DNA, the CDR3 is TGTGCCCGCAGTTGGACAGGGGCCTATAATTCACCCCTCCACTTT. Encoded protein: CARSWTGAYNSPLHF.

The table lists this clonotype with a few counts. The chain uses TRBV23-1 and TRBJ2-1; possibly TRBD1 or TRBD2 for D (5 bases each). TRBV23-1 is an open reading frame, and its role is uncertain. The V end lost 7 bases, the J end lost 5 bases, and 39 bases lay between the germline ends. This CDR3 contains 22 residues. CDR3: CASTPFPITKSGDQGPNNEQFF. Here the CDR3 DNA reads TGCGCCAGCACCCCATTTCCGATTACCAAATCCGGGGACCAAGGCCCGAACAATGAGCAGTTCTTC.

The chain couples TRBV11-1 to TRBJ2-7, with a weak D call TRBD1 (6 bases). V lost 5 bases, J lost 7 bases, and 21 bases lay in between. The CDR3 spans 15 residues. Germline CDR1 is SGHAT and CDR2 is FQDESV (reference sequence). CDR3 sequence reads: CASSAAGTSSEEQYF. CDR3 DNA sequence: TGTGCCAGCAGCGCGGCCGGGACATCCTCCGAGGAGCAGTACTTC. The variable domain in full, with the rest retrieved from reference TRBV11-1 and TRBJ2-7, is EAEVAQSPRYKITEKSQAVAFWCDPISGHATLYWYRQILGQGPELLVQFQDESVVDDSQLPKDRFSAERLKGVDSTLKIQPAELGDSAMYLCASSAAGTSSEEQYFGPGTRLTVT.

The V gene is TRBV11-2, the J gene TRBJ2-1, with 11 bases matching TRBD1. Germline V gene sequence: CDR1 SGHAT, CDR2 FQNNGV. Germline trimming cut 8 bases from V and 7 bases from J; bases unmatched to any gene: 7. This CDR3 is 14 amino acids long. CDR3 residues: CASQDRGQRNEQFF. The CDR3 bases are TGTGCCAGCCAGGACAGGGGGCAACGGAATGAGCAGTTCTTC.

This clonotype was recorded many times. This chain joins TRBV7-6 and TRBJ2-5; 13 nucleotides agree with TRBD2. The V gene end was trimmed by 5 bases and the J gene end by 7 bases; junction bases not matched to a gene: 13. The CDR3 contains 17 residues. Germline V CDR1 and CDR2: SGHVS, FNYEAQ. The CDR3 loop is CASSPGTSGASLGTQYF. The CDR3 nucleotides are TGTGCCAGCAGCCCCGGGACTAGCGGGGCCTCGCTTGGGACCCAGTACTTC.

This clonotype was seen a handful of times. V and J are TRBV28 and TRBJ1-6; D is perhaps TRBD1 (5 bases). Germline V CDR1 and CDR2: MDHEN, SYDVKM. V gave up 4 bases and J gave up 7 bases, with 14 bases separating them. There are 15 residues in the CDR3. CDR3 sequence: CASSYHGRGNSPLHF. As DNA, the CDR3 is TGTGCCAGCAGTTATCATGGACGGGGCAATTCACCCCTCCACTTT.